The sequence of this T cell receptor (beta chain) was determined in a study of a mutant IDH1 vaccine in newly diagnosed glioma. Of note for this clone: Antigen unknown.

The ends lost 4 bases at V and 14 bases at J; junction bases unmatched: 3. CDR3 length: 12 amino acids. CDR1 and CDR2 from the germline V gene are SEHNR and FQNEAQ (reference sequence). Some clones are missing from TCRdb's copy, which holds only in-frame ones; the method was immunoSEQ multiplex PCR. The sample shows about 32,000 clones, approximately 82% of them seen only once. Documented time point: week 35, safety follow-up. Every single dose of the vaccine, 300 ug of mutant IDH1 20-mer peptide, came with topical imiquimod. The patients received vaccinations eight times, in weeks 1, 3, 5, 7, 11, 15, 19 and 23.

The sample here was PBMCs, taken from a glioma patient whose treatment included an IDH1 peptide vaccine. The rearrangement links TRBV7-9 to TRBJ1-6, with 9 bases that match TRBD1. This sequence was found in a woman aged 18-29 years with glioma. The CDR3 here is CASSSDRGSLHF. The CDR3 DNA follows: TGTGCCAGCAGCTCGGACAGGGGATCCCTCCACTTT.